A single T cell receptor beta chain is shown here with its context. Its antigen is undetermined. MiXCR, run by TCRdb on the 5' RACE reads, gives a single entry per CDR3 protein. The sample includes approximately 610,000 distinct CDR3 sequences, around 17% of them seen just once. This sample was taken from a study of T cells after yellow fever vaccination. Study results and caveats: Detected again after the booster were most primary-vaccination clones, at 96% CD4 and more than 70% CD8.

Germline V lookup: CDR1 SGHNT, CDR2 YYREEE (reference sequence). V lost 0 bases to trimming and J lost 9 bases; unmatched junction nucleotides: 7. The CDR3 length is 16 residues. V and J are TRBV5-4 and TRBJ2-1; 12 bases match TRBD2. The input for sequencing was PBMCs, taken more than 4 days after the first yellow fever vaccination. The receptor was isolated from a young man who received the YFV17D yellow fever vaccine. CDR3 residues: CASSLAPSGGGGEQFF. CDR3 bases: TGTGCCAGCAGCTTGGCACCTAGCGGGGGGGGCGGTGAGCAGTTCTTC.